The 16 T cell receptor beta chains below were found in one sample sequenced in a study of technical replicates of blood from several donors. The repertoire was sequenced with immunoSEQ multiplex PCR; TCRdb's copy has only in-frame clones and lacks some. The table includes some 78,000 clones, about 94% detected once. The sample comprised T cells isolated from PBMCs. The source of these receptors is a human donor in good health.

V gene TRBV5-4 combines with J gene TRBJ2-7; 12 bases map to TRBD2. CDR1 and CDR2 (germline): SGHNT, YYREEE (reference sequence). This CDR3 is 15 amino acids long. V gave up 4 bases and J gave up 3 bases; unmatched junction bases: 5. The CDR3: CASSPSGGAYYEQYF. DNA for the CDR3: TGTGCCAGCAGCCCTAGCGGGGGGGCCTACTACGAGCAGTACTTC. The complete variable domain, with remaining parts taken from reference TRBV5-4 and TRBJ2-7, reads ETGVTQSPTHLIKTRGQQVTLRCSSQSGHNTVSWYQQALGQGPQFIFQYYREEENGRGNFPPRFSGLQFPNYSSELNVNALELDDSALYLCASSPSGGAYYEQYFGPGTRLTVT.

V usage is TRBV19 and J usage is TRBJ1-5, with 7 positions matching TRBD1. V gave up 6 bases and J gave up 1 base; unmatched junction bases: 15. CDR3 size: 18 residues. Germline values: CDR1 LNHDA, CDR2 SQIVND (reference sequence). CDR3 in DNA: TGTGCCAGTAGATGGGCGCCGGGACAGTTGGCGAGCAATCAGCCCCAGCATTTT. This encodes CASRWAPGQLASNQPQHF.

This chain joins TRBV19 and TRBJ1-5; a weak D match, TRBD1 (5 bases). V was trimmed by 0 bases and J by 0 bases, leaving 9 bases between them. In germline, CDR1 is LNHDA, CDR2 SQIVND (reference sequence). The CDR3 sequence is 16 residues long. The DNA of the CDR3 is TGTGCCAGTAGTATAGAAGGGGTTGGTAGCAATCAGCCCCAGCATTTT. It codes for CASSIEGVGSNQPQHF.

Here the CDR3 reads CASSTATDNSPLHF. As DNA, the CDR3 is TGTGCCAGCAGTACTGCGACAGACAATTCACCCCTCCACTTT. V and J are TRBV6-5 and TRBJ1-6; TRBD1 is a possible D gene (5 bases). The germline V gene encodes CDR1 MNHEY and CDR2 SVGAGI. CDR3 length: 14 amino acids. Trimming shortened V by 5 bases and J by 7 bases, and 12 bases separated the two germline ends.

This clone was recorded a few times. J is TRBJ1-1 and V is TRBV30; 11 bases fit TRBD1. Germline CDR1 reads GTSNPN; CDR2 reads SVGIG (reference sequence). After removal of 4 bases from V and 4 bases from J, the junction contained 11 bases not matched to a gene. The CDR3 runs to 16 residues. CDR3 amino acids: CAWTRPGQGVGTEAFF. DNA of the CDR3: TGTGCCTGGACCAGGCCGGGACAGGGGGTGGGCACTGAAGCTTTCTTT. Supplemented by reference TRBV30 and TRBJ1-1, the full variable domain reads SQTIHQWPATLVQPVGSPLSLECTVEGTSNPNLYWYRQAAGRGLQLLFYSVGIGQISSEVPQNLSASRPQDRQFILSSKKLLLSDSGFYLCAWTRPGQGVGTEAFFGQGTRLTVV.

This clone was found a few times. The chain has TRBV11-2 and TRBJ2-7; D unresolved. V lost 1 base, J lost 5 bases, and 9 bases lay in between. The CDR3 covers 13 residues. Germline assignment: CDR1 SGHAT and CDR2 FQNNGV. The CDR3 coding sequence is TGTGCCAGCAGCTTAGTTACAGCAAACGAGCAGTACTTC. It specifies CASSLVTANEQYF.

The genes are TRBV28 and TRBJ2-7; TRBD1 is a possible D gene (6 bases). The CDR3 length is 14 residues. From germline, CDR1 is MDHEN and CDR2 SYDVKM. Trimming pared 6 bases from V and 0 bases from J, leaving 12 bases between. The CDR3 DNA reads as TGTGCCAGCAGACAGGGTCCGGGCTCCTACGAGCAGTACTTC. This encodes CASRQGPGSYEQYF.

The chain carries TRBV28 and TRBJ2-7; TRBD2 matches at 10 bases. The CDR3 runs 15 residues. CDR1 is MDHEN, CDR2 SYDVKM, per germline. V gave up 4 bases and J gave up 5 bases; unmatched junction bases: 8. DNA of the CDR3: TGTGCCAGCAGTTCTCTAGCGGGAGACAGGAACGAGCAGTACTTC. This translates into CASSSLAGDRNEQYF.

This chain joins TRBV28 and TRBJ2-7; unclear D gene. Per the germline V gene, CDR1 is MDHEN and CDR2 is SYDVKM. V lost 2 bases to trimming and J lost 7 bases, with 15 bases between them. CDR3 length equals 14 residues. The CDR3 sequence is CASSLQASSLEQYF. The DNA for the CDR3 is TGTGCCAGCAGTTTACAGGCCTCCAGCCTAGAGCAGTACTTC.

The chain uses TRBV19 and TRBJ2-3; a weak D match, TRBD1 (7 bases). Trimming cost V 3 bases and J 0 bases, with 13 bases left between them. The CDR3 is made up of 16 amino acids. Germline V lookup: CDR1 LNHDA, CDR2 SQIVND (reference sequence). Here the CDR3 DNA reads TGTGCCAGTAGTATCAGGGGGGTGCTAAGCACAGATACGCAGTATTTT. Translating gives CASSIRGVLSTDTQYF.

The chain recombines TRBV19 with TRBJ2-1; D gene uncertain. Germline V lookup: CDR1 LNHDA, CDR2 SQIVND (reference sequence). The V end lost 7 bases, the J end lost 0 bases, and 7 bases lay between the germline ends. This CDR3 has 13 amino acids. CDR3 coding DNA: TGTGCCAGTACCCTAAGCTCCTACAATGAGCAGTTCTTC. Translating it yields CASTLSSYNEQFF. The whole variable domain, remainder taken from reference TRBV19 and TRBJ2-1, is DGGITQSPKYLFRKEGQNVTLSCEQNLNHDAMYWYRQDPGQGLRLIYYSQIVNDFQKGDIAEGYSVSREKKESFPLTVTSAQKNPTAFYLCASTLSSYNEQFFGPGTRLTVL.

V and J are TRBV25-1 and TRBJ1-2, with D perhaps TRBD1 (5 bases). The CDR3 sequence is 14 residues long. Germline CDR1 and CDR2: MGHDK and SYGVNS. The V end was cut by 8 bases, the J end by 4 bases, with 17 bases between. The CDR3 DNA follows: TGTGCCAGCCTTGGGGAGGGGCGCGTCTATGGCTACACCTTC. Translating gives CASLGEGRVYGYTF.

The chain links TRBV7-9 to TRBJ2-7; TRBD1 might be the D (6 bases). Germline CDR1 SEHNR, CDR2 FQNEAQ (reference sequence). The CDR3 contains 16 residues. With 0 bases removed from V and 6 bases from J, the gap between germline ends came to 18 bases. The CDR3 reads CASSLAPGTPVGEQYF. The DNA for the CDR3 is TGTGCCAGCAGCTTAGCCCCCGGGACACCTGTCGGCGAGCAGTACTTC.

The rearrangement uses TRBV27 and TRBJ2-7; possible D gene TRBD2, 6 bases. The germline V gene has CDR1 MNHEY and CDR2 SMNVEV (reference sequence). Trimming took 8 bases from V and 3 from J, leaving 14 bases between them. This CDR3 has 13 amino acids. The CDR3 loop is CASAGAGIYEQYF. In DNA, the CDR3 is TGTGCCAGCGCTGGGGCGGGAATCTACGAGCAGTACTTC.

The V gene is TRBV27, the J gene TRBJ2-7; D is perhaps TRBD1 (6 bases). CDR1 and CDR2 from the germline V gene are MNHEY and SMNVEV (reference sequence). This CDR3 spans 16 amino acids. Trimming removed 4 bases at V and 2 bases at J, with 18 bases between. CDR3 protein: CASSSLSGQIPYEQYF. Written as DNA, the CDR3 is TGTGCCAGCAGTTCGCTAAGCGGACAGATCCCCTACGAGCAGTACTTC.

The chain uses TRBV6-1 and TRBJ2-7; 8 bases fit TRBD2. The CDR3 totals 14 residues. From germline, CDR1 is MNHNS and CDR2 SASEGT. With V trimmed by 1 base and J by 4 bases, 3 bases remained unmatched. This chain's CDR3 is CASSEVTSAYEQYF. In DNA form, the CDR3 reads TGTGCCAGCAGTGAAGTGACTAGCGCTTACGAGCAGTACTTC.